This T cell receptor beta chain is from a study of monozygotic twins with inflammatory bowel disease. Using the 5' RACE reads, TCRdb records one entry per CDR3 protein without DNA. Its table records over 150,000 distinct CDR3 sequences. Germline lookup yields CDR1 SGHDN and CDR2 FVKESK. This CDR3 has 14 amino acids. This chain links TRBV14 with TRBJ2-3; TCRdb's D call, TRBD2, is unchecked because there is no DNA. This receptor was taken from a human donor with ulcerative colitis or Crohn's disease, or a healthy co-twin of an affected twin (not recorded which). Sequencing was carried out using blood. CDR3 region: CASSPRTSFDTQYF. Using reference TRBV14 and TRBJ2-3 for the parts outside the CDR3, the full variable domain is EAGVTQFPSHSVIEKGQTVTLRCDPISGHDNLYWYRRVMGKEIKFLLHFVKESKQDESGMPNNRFLAERTGGTYSTLKVQPAELEDSGVYFCASSPRTSFDTQYFGPGTRLTVL.